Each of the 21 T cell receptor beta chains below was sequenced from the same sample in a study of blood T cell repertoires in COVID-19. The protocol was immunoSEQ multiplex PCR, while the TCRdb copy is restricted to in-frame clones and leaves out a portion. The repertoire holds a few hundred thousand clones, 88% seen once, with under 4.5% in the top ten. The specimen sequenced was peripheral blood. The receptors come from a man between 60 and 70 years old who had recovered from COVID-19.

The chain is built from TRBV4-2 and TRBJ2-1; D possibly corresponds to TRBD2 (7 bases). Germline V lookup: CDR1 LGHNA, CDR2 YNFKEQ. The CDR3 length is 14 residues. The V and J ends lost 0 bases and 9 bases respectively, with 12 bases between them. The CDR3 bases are TGTGCCAGCAGCCAAGAAAGGGGGGGAGGTGAGCAGTTCTTC. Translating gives CASSQERGGGEQFF.

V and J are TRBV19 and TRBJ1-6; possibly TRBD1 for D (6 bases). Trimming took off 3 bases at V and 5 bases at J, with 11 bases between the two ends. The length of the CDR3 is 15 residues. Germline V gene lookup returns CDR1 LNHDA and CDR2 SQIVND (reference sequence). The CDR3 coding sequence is TGTGCCAGTAGTATTAGGCAGGGGAATAATTCACCCCTCCACTTT. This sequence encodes CASSIRQGNNSPLHF.

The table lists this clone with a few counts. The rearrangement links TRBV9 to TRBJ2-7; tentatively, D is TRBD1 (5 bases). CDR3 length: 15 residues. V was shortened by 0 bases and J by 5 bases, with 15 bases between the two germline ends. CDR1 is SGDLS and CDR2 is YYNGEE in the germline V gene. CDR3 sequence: CASSVGSQGVHEQYF. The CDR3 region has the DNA TGTGCCAGCAGCGTAGGATCCCAGGGTGTCCACGAGCAGTACTTC.

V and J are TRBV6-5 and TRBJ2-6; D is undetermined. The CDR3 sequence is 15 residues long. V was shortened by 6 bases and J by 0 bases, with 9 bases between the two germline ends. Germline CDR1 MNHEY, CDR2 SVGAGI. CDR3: CASRTPFSGANVLTF. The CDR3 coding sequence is TGTGCCAGCAGAACACCATTCTCTGGGGCCAACGTCCTGACTTTC.

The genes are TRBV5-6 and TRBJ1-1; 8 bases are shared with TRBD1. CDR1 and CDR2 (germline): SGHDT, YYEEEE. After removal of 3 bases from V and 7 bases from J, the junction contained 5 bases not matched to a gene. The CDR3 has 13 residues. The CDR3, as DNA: TGTGCCAGCAGCTGGGGACAGGAGGATGAAGCTTTCTTT. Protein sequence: CASSWGQEDEAFF.

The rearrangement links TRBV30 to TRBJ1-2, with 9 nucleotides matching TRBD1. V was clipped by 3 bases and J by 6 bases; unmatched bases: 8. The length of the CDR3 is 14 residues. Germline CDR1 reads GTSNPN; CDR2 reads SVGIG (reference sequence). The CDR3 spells CAWRLPGQGDGYTF. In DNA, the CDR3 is TGTGCCTGGAGGTTACCGGGACAGGGAGATGGCTACACCTTC.

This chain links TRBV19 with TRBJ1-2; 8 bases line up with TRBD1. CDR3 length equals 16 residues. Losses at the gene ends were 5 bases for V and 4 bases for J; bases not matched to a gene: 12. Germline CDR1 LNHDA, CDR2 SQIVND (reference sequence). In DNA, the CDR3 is TGTGCCAGTAGTGACTCCACAGGGGGAATCTTCTATGGCTACACCTTC. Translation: CASSDSTGGIFYGYTF.

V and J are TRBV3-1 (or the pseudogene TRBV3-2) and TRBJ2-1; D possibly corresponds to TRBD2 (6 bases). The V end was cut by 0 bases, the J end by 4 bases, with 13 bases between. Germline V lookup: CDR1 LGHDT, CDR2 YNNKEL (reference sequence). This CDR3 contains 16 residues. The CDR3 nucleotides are TGTGCCAGCAGCCAAGATAGGAGGGGTCAATACAATGAGCAGTTCTTC. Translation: CASSQDRRGQYNEQFF.

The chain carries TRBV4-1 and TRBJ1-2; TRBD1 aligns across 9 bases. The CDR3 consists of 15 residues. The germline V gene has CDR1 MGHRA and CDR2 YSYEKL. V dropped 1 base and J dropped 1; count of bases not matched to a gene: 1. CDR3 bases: TGCGCCAGCAGCCAAGCGGGACAGGGTAACTATGGCTACACCTTC. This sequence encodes CASSQAGQGNYGYTF.

As DNA, the CDR3 is TGTGCCAGCAGTTATGGTAGCGAGGCAGATACGCAGTATTTT. Translation: CASSYGSEADTQYF. V usage is TRBV6-5 and J usage is TRBJ2-3; a possible D gene is TRBD2 (5 bases). V lost 3 bases, J lost 4 bases, and 11 bases lay in between. CDR3 length: 14 residues. Germline V gene sequence: CDR1 MNHEY, CDR2 SVGAGI.

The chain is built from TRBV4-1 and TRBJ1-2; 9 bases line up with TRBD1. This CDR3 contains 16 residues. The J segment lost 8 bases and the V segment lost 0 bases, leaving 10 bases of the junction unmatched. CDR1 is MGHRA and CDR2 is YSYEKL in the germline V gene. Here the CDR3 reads CASSQDSSLTGGGYTF. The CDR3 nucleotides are TGCGCCAGCAGCCAAGATTCCTCATTGACAGGGGGGGGCTACACCTTC.

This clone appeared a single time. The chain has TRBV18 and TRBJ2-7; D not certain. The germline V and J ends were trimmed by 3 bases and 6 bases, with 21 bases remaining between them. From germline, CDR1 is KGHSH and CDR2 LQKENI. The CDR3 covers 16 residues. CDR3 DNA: TGTGCCAGCTCACCCGCCCGAGAAGGCCGATCGGGCGAGCAGTACTTC. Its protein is CASSPAREGRSGEQYF.

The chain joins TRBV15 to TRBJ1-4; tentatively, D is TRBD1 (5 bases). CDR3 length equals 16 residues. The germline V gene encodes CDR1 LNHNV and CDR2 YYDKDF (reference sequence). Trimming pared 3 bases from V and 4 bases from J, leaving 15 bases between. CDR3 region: CATSRGPVSINEKLFF. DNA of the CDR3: TGTGCCACCAGCAGGGGGCCCGTTTCGATTAATGAAAAACTGTTTTTT.

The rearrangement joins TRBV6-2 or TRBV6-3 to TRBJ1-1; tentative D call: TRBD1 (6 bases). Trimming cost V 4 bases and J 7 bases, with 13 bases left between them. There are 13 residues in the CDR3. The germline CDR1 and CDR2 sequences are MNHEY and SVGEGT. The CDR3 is CASSSGATGEAFF. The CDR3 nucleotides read TGTGCCAGCAGTTCAGGGGCAACCGGTGAAGCTTTCTTT.

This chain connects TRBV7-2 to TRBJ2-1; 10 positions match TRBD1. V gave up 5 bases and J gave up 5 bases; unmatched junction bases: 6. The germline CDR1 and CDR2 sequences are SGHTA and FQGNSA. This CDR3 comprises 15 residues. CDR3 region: CASSLGDRGHNEQFF. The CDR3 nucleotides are TGTGCCAGCAGCCTAGGGGACAGGGGCCACAATGAGCAGTTCTTC.

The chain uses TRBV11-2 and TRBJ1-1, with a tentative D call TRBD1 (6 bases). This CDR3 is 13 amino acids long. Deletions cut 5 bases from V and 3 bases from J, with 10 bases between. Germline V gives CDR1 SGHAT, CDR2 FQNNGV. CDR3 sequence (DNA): TGTGCCAGCAGCGCTGGACAGTACACTGAAGCTTTCTTT. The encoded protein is CASSAGQYTEAFF.

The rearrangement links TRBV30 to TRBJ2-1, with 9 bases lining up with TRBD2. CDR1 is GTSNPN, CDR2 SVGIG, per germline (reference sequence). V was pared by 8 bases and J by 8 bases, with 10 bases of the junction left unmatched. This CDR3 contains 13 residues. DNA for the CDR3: TGTGCCGCGACGCTAGCGGGGAACGATGAGCAGTTCTTC. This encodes CAATLAGNDEQFF.

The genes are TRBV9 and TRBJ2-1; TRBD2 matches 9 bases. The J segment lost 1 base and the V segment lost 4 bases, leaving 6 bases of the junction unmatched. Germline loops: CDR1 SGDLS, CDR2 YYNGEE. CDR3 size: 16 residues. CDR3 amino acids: CASSPRAGGSYNEQFF. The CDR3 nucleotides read TGTGCCAGCAGCCCTCGGGCGGGGGGGTCCTACAATGAGCAGTTCTTC.

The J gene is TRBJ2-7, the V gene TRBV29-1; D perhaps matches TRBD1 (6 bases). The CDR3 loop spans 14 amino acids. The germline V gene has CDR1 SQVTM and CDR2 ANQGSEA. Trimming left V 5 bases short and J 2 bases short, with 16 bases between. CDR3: CSVRTLGQTYEQYF. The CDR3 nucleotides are TGCAGCGTTCGAACTCTAGGACAGACCTACGAGCAGTACTTC.

This CDR3 reads CASSLARTGSADTQYF. The CDR3 nucleotides read TGTGCCAGCAGCTTAGCCCGGACAGGGTCGGCAGATACGCAGTATTTT. V is TRBV7-9 and J is TRBJ2-3; 8 bases match TRBD1. Trimming at V came to 0 bases and at J to 4 bases, leaving 6 bases not matched to a gene. CDR1 SEHNR and CDR2 FQNEAQ come from the germline V gene (reference sequence). The CDR3 sequence is 16 residues long.

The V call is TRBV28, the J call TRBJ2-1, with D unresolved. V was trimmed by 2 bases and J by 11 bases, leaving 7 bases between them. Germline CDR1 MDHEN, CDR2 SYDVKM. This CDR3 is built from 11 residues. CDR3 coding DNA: TGTGCCAGCAGTTTACAGTCCAAGCAGTTCTTC. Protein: CASSLQSKQFF.